The rows below give T cell receptor beta chains drawn from one sample of a study of cytomegalovirus exposure and HLA in healthy donors. Produced via immunoSEQ multiplex PCR; TCRdb's table is partial and in-frame only. This table holds over 150,000 clones, around 83% found once. Sequencing was done on a sample of PBMCs. The receptors here all came from a human donor in good health. CDR3s include the opening cysteine and the closing phenylalanine or tryptophan. Fields, in order: V gene, D gene, clone size, J gene, CDR3 DNA, CDR3 protein. The D gene is left open where the match is weak. Size is stated for part of the rows, as once, few or many counts, or as a class when the clone is expanded.

TRBV7-3	TRBD2	.	TRBJ2-5	TGTGCCAGCAGCTCTAGCGGGGGGCAGGGGGAGACCCAGTACTTC	CASSSSGGQGETQYF
TRBV5-1	TRBD2	.	TRBJ2-3	TGCGCCAGCAGCTCAGGGACTAGCGGAATCACAGATACGCAGTATTTT	CASSSGTSGITDTQYF
TRBV6-6	TRBD1	.	TRBJ2-7	TGTGCCAGCAGGGTACAGGGGGTCTACGAGCAGTACTTC	CASRVQGVYEQYF
TRBV4-2	.	once	TRBJ1-3	TGTGCCAGCAGCCAAGATCCTACAGAAGGAAACACCATATATTTT	CASSQDPTEGNTIYF
TRBV25-1	.	.	TRBJ1-1	TGTGCCAGCAGTGAATCAGTCCTGAACACTGAAGCTTTCTTT	CASSESVLNTEAFF
TRBV4-1	TRBD2	once	TRBJ2-1	TGCGCCAGCAGCCAAGAACCGGGGACTGGTGGAGCGGGACTTTACAATGAGCAGTTCTTC	CASSQEPGTGGAGLYNEQFF
TRBV6-1	.	.	TRBJ2-3	TGTGCCAGCAGGGCCCGGAGCGGATCCACAGATACGCAGTATTTT	CASRARSGSTDTQYF
TRBV18	.	.	TRBJ1-5	TGTGCCAGCTCCCAGAGCGGACAGCCCCAGCATTTT	CASSQSGQPQHF
TRBV2	TRBD1	.	TRBJ1-2	TGTGCCAGCAGTGAAGGGACAGGGGAGATTTATGGCTACACCTTC	CASSEGTGEIYGYTF
TRBV7-2	.	.	TRBJ1-5	TGTGCCAGCAGCTTAGACGGGAGTAGCAATCAGCCCCAGCATTTT	CASSLDGSSNQPQHF
TRBV11-3	TRBD2	once	TRBJ2-7	TGTGCCAGCAGCCCTGGCGGGAGCTCCTACGAGCAGTACTTC	CASSPGGSSYEQYF
TRBV6-5	TRBD1	.	TRBJ1-2	TGTGCCAGCGCGAAGGGGGCAACCTATGGCTACACCTTC	CASAKGATYGYTF
TRBV18	TRBD1	.	TRBJ1-2	TGTGCCAGCTCTCTACAGGGGGACGGCTACACCTTC	CASSLQGDGYTF
TRBV7-3	TRBD2	few	TRBJ2-7	TGTGCCAGCAGCTTATCGAGGACTAGCGGATCCTACGAGCAGTACTTC	CASSLSRTSGSYEQYF
TRBV30	TRBD1	.	TRBJ1-5	TGTGCCTGGATTGAGGGGGCTATGGACAATCAGCCCCAGCATTTT	CAWIEGAMDNQPQHF
TRBV5-1	.	.	TRBJ1-6	TGCGCCAGCAGCGCGGACAGTAATAATTCACCCCTCCACTTT	CASSADSNNSPLHF
TRBV6-5	TRBD1	.	TRBJ2-7	TGTGCCAGCAGTAAAGGGGGCAGGGTGGGTCACGAGCAGTACTTC	CASSKGGRVGHEQYF
TRBV28	.	.	TRBJ2-5	TGTGCCAGCAGTTTATTAACCGGACAGATAGAAGAGACCCAGTACTTC	CASSLLTGQIEETQYF
TRBV28	.	.	TRBJ1-5	TGTGCCAGCAGTTTATTGGGCTCCGACCATAGAAATCAGCCCCAGCATTTT	CASSLLGSDHRNQPQHF
TRBV5-1	TRBD1	.	TRBJ1-2	TGCGCCAGCAGCAGAAGGGACAGGGAGAACTATGGCTACACCTTC	CASSRRDRENYGYTF
TRBV29-1	.	.	TRBJ2-1	TGCAGCGCACAGGAATGGGGTGAGCAGTTCTTC	CSAQEWGEQFF
TRBV9	TRBD1	.	TRBJ2-7	TGTGCCAGCAGCGGTACAGGGGTCTCCGGAGAGCAGTACTTC	CASSGTGVSGEQYF
TRBV5-1	.	.	TRBJ2-1	TGCGCCAGCAGCCTACTTGGGGGCGGCGATGAGCAGTTCTTC	CASSLLGGGDEQFF
TRBV5-4	.	.	TRBJ1-2	TGTGCCAGCAGCTCTTCGACAGGAAACTATGGCTACACCTTC	CASSSSTGNYGYTF
TRBV27	.	few	TRBJ1-3	TGTGCCAGCAGTTTCTCTAGCTCTGGAAACACCATATATTTT	CASSFSSSGNTIYF
TRBV11-3	TRBD1	.	TRBJ2-1	TGTGCCAGCAGCTTAGAGGGACAGGGGTTAGATGAGCAGTTCTTC	CASSLEGQGLDEQFF
TRBV7-3	.	once	TRBJ1-1	TGTGCCAGCAGCTTATACCGGGGGACTGAAGCTTTCTTT	CASSLYRGTEAFF
TRBV5-4	.	.	TRBJ2-6	TGTGCCAGCATCTCCAGGGGTGGTTCCAACGTCCTGACTTTC	CASISRGGSNVLTF
TRBV18	.	.	TRBJ2-5	TGTGCCAGCTCACCATTGGAGGTACAAGAGACCCAGTACTTC	CASSPLEVQETQYF
TRBV5-1	.	.	TRBJ1-3	TGCGCCAGCAGCCACTCTGGAAACACCATATATTTT	CASSHSGNTIYF
TRBV19	.	few	TRBJ1-3	TGTGCCGCGGGCACCACTCTTGGAAACACCATATATTTT	CAAGTTLGNTIYF
TRBV5-1	.	.	TRBJ2-7	TGCGCCAGCAGTTTTGGGCTGTACGAGCAGTACTTC	CASSFGLYEQYF
TRBV28	.	.	TRBJ2-7	TGTGCCAGCAGTTCCAGCCAGGGAAGGAGCTCCTACGAGCAGTACTTC	CASSSSQGRSSYEQYF
TRBV4-1	TRBD1	.	TRBJ2-1	TGCGCCAGCAGCCGGTTGACCGGGACAGCTGAGAGCTCCTACAATGAGCAGTTCTTC	CASSRLTGTAESSYNEQFF
TRBV11-2	TRBD2	once	TRBJ2-1	TGTGCCAGCAGCTTACGTTGGACTAGCGGAGGGAATGAGCAGTTCTTC	CASSLRWTSGGNEQFF